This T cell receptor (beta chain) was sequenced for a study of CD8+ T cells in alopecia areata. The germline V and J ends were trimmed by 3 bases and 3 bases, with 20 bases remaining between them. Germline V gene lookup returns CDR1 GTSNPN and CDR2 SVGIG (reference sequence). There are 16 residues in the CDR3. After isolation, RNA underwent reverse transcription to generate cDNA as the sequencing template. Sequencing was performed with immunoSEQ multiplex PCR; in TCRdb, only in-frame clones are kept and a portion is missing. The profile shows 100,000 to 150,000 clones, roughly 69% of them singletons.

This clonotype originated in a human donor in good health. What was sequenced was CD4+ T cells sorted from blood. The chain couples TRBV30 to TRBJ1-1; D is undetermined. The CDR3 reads CAWRRRPNTPHTEAFF. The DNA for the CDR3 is TGTGCCTGGAGACGACGGCCCAATACACCCCACACTGAAGCTTTCTTT.